This T cell receptor beta chain comes out of a study of blood T cell repertoires in COVID-19. Source study methods: Amplifying reference gene primers gave estimates of nucleated cell counts. Here immunoSEQ multiplex PCR was the method, and the copy in TCRdb shows in-frame clones only, minus some. V, J and clone size derive from that table, while D and trimming were established from the DNA sequence. Of 130,000 or so clones listed, about 88% are singletons. Across about two dozen US areas, participants ranged in age from about 18 to 90 years. The count of this clone is one. Germline loops: CDR1 KGHSH, CDR2 LQKENI. The CDR3 has 13 amino acids. With 3 bases removed from V and 16 bases from J, the gap between germline ends came to 19 bases.

The chain combines TRBV18 with TRBJ2-1, with a weak D call TRBD2 (5 bases). The receptor's source is a middle-aged man with acute COVID-19. Sequenced: PBMCs or T cells enriched from blood (not recorded which). CDR3 residues: CASSPPPEGVRFF. Here the CDR3 DNA reads TGTGCCAGCTCACCCCCCCCAGAGGGCGTCCGATTCTTC.